The 29 T cell receptor beta chains listed next were all sequenced from one sample in a study of response to subunit inactivated influenza vaccine. Via MiXCR, TCRdb re-called the RT-PCR reads, giving one row per CDR3 protein. Of hundreds of thousands of distinct CDR3 sequences listed, around 16% are singletons. Sequences were derived from PBMCs from blood, sampled about 13 days after vaccination. The receptor source for this set is a man aged 45 to 65 who received an inactivated influenza vaccine.

This chain joins TRBV11-3 and TRBJ1-1, with no clear D. V lost 5 bases and J 1 base, leaving 11 bases between the germline ends. The CDR3 extends over 14 amino acids. Germline V gives CDR1 SGHNT, CDR2 YENEEA. The CDR3 bases are TGTGCCAGCAGCCTCAGACATACGAACACTGAAGCTTTCTTT. Protein sequence: CASSLRHTNTEAFF.

V is TRBV4-3 and J is TRBJ2-7; D may be TRBD1 or TRBD2 (5 bases each). Germline lookup yields CDR1 LGHNA and CDR2 YSLEER. The CDR3 has 14 amino acids. Deletions cut 4 bases from V and 7 bases from J, with 17 bases between. The CDR3 coding sequence is TGCGCCAGCAGCCTTTCCGGGACCCCCGGTGAGCAGTACTTC. Its protein is CASSLSGTPGEQYF.

This chain links TRBV14 with TRBJ1-1; the D gene is possibly TRBD1 (5 bases). Trimming stripped 1 base from V and 5 bases from J, with 11 bases between. This CDR3 is built from 14 residues. The germline CDR1 and CDR2 sequences are SGHDN and FVKESK. The CDR3 sequence: CASSQVGGSTEAFF. The CDR3, as DNA: TGTGCCAGCAGCCAAGTCGGGGGGAGTACTGAAGCTTTCTTT.

With regard to this clonotype: A read error is likely, as this CDR3 ends without the conserved phenylalanine or tryptophan. V and J are TRBV7-2 and TRBJ1-4; no definite D call. Germline V CDR1 and CDR2: SGHTA, FQGNSA. V shed 2 bases and J shed 4 bases, with 8 bases lying between them. This CDR3 has 14 residues. The CDR3 loop is CASSLSQSNEKLFS. The CDR3 DNA reads TGTGCCAGCAGCTTAAGTCAGAGTAATGAAAAACTGTTTTCT.

The table lists this clonotype with a few counts. The chain carries TRBV7-2 and TRBJ2-3, with 10 positions matching TRBD2. Germline CDR1 SGHTA, CDR2 FQGNSA. The CDR3 length is 16 residues. Unmatched junction bases numbered 8, after V lost 0 bases and J lost 8 bases. CDR3 residues: CASSLAGGAGGRTQYF. DNA of the CDR3: TGTGCCAGCAGCTTAGCGGGTGGAGCGGGGGGGCGTACGCAGTATTTT.

V and J are TRBV5-1 and TRBJ2-2, with 8 bases fitting TRBD1. The J segment lost 0 bases and the V segment lost 2 bases, leaving 3 bases of the junction unmatched. Germline V gene lookup returns CDR1 SGHRS and CDR2 YFSETQ. The length of the CDR3 is 16 residues. Here the CDR3 DNA reads TGCGCCAGCAGCTTTTGGGGACAGGCGAACACCGGGGAGCTGTTTTTT. It encodes CASSFWGQANTGELFF.

The chain couples TRBV12-3 or TRBV12-4 to TRBJ2-5; D not certain. Trimming cost V 7 bases and J 4 bases, with 19 bases left between them. The length of the CDR3 is 15 residues. CDR3 protein: CASTPPRHVGETQYF. CDR3 bases: TGTGCCAGCACCCCTCCACGTCACGTCGGAGAGACCCAGTACTTC.

This clonotype was counted between two and nine times. The rearrangement links TRBV18 to TRBJ1-1, with D unclear. Germline CDR1 KGHSH, CDR2 LQKENI. V gave up 5 bases and J gave up 1 base, with 8 bases separating them. This CDR3 region has 13 residues. The CDR3 nucleotides are TGTGCCAGCTCATACCAACAGAACACTGAAGCTTTCTTT. Amino acids: CASSYQQNTEAFF.

This clonotype was recorded a few times. This sequence joins TRBV7-9 and TRBJ1-2; 9 bases fit TRBD1. With V trimmed by 4 bases and J by 6 bases, 6 bases remained unmatched. The CDR3 runs to 14 residues. From germline, CDR1 is SEHNR and CDR2 FQNEAQ (reference sequence). CDR3 sequence reads: CASSSGTGNHGYTF. CDR3 nucleotide sequence: TGTGCCAGCAGCTCAGGGACAGGGAATCATGGCTACACCTTC.

This clonotype occurred a few times. The chain has TRBV11-2 and TRBJ2-2, with a weak D call TRBD2 (6 bases). Germline V CDR1 and CDR2: SGHAT, FQNNGV. The CDR3 spans 16 residues. Deletions cut 7 bases from V and 4 bases from J, with 19 bases between. In DNA form, the CDR3 reads TGTGCCAGCATCTCCATAGGGTACGGGAGCACCGGGGAGCTGTTTTTT. Its translation: CASISIGYGSTGELFF.

This clonotype has only a few counts. The V gene is TRBV7-2, the J gene TRBJ2-1, with TRBD2 matching 10 bases. The CDR3 runs to 17 residues. The V and J ends lost 1 base and 6 bases, in that order; junction bases with no gene match: 9. Germline V lookup: CDR1 SGHTA, CDR2 FQGNSA. CDR3 sequence: CASSLVGSGGGGNEQFF. DNA of the CDR3: TGTGCCAGCAGCTTAGTAGGGAGCGGGGGGGGAGGCAATGAGCAGTTCTTC.

The chain employs TRBV13 and TRBJ2-1, with 8 bases fitting TRBD2. This CDR3 has 16 residues. The germline V gene encodes CDR1 PRHDT and CDR2 FYEKMQ (reference sequence). Trimming took 0 bases from V and 7 from J; bases not matched to a gene: 8. The CDR3 protein is CASSLGESGSENEQFF. CDR3 sequence (DNA): TGTGCCAGCAGCTTAGGTGAGAGCGGGAGCGAGAATGAGCAGTTCTTC.

The CDR3 loop is CASSDIPLSEQFF. Here the CDR3 DNA reads TGTGCCAGCAGTGACATCCCCCTTTCTGAGCAGTTCTTC. The chain recombines TRBV6-4 with TRBJ2-1; D gene unclear. Deletions cut 2 bases from V and 9 bases from J, with 11 bases between. Germline-derived CDR1 and CDR2 are MRHNA and SNTAGT. CDR3 length: 13 residues.

In this sample, this clonotype turned up a few times. V gene TRBV20-1 combines with J gene TRBJ2-3; 10 bases agree with TRBD2. V lost 4 bases to trimming and J lost 2 bases; unmatched junction nucleotides: 6. The CDR3 runs to 15 residues. The germline V gene has CDR1 DFQATT and CDR2 SNEGSKA (reference sequence). The CDR3 is CSANPAGGHTDTQYF. CDR3 sequence (DNA): TGCAGTGCTAACCCAGCGGGAGGGCACACAGATACGCAGTATTTT.

This clonotype was detected only a few times. The J gene is TRBJ2-7, the V gene TRBV4-1; TRBD2 is a possible D gene (6 bases). The CDR3 consists of 15 residues. V was clipped by 3 bases and J by 1 base, with 13 bases between them. Germline CDR1 is MGHRA and CDR2 is YSYEKL. The CDR3 is CASSHHAAGSYEQYF. The DNA of the CDR3 is TGCGCCAGCAGCCACCATGCCGCGGGGTCCTACGAGCAGTACTTC.

The V call is TRBV6-2 or TRBV6-3, the J call TRBJ2-3, with 9 bases fitting TRBD2. Germline CDR1 and CDR2: MNHEY and SVGEGT. This CDR3 contains 13 residues. Trimming at V came to 10 bases and at J to 1 base, leaving 3 bases not matched to a gene. The CDR3 DNA reads TGTGCCACCCGGACTAGCGGCACAGATACGCAGTATTTT. Its translation: CATRTSGTDTQYF.

This clonotype occurred many times. The chain combines TRBV12-3 or TRBV12-4 with TRBJ2-2, with 10 bases that match TRBD2. The CDR3 length is 17 residues. V dropped 0 bases and J dropped 4; count of bases not matched to a gene: 5. CDR3 DNA sequence: TGTGCCAGCAGTTTAGCGCAAAGACTAGCGGGCACCGGGGAGCTGTTTTTT. It encodes CASSLAQRLAGTGELFF.

The rearrangement links TRBV5-1 to TRBJ2-1; maybe TRBD2 (5 bases). The CDR3 length is 16 residues. CDR1 SGHRS and CDR2 YFSETQ come from the germline V gene. V lost 4 bases, J lost 0 bases, and 14 bases lay in between. CDR3 sequence (DNA): TGCGCCAGCAGCACGGGGTCGAGTTTCTCCTACAATGAGCAGTTCTTC. Amino acids: CASSTGSSFSYNEQFF.

This clonotype was seen more than once but under ten times. This chain joins TRBV7-9 and TRBJ2-1, with 9 nucleotides matching TRBD2. This CDR3 contains 15 residues. Germline values: CDR1 SEHNR, CDR2 FQNEAQ (reference sequence). V was clipped by 5 bases and J by 8 bases; unmatched bases: 10. CDR3 sequence: CASSPGLAHWDEQFF. The DNA for the CDR3 is TGTGCCAGCAGCCCAGGACTAGCGCACTGGGATGAGCAGTTCTTC.

This clonotype was detected only a few times. The chain employs TRBV12-3 or TRBV12-4 and TRBJ2-3, with no clear D. The CDR3 sequence is 13 residues long. V lost 4 bases and J 8 bases, leaving 13 bases between the germline ends. The CDR3 sequence: CASSSLPIATQYF. The CDR3 nucleotides are TGTGCCAGCAGTTCCCTACCTATTGCTACGCAGTATTTT.

The chain combines TRBV6-2 or TRBV6-3 with TRBJ2-1; TRBD1 aligns across 7 bases. The CDR3 has 13 amino acids. Germline lookup yields CDR1 MNHEY and CDR2 SVGEGT. The V segment lost 2 bases and the J segment 11 bases; nucleotides outside the gene matches: 6. The CDR3 DNA is TGTGCCAGCAGTTACCTCCGAGGGGGCCAGCAGTTCTTC. It yields the protein CASSYLRGGQQFF.

The chain couples TRBV11-2 to TRBJ2-5, with TRBD2 matching 15 bases. The CDR3 runs 21 residues. Trimming cost V 5 bases and J 5 bases; bases outside gene matches: 21. Germline CDR1 is SGHAT and CDR2 is FQNNGV. CDR3 in amino acids: CASSGSRLPQGLAGGPETQYF. The CDR3 coding sequence is TGTGCCAGCAGCGGAAGTCGTTTGCCCCAAGGACTAGCGGGAGGGCCGGAGACCCAGTACTTC.

The CDR3: CASSQDLGLIGLSDNEQFF. CDR3 sequence (DNA): TGTGCCAGCAGCCAAGATTTGGGGCTTATAGGGTTGTCAGACAATGAGCAGTTCTTC. The V gene is TRBV3-1, the J gene TRBJ2-1; weak D call: TRBD1 (5 bases). Trimming pared 0 bases from V and 5 bases from J, leaving 23 bases between. This CDR3 is 19 amino acids long. Germline CDR1 is LGHDT and CDR2 is YNNKEL (reference sequence).

The chain recombines TRBV18 with TRBJ2-7; the D is unclear. The V gene lost 3 bases and the J gene lost 0 bases, with 9 bases spanning the gap. From germline, CDR1 is KGHSH and CDR2 LQKENI. The CDR3 is made up of 14 amino acids. CDR3 sequence reads: CASSPREFSYEQYF. CDR3 sequence (DNA): TGTGCCAGCTCACCCCGCGAATTCTCCTACGAGCAGTACTTC.

V usage is TRBV6-2 or TRBV6-3 and J usage is TRBJ2-1; D possibly corresponds to TRBD2 (5 bases). The germline V and J ends were trimmed by 3 bases and 7 bases, with 16 bases remaining between them. The CDR3 extends over 15 amino acids. In germline, CDR1 is MNHEY, CDR2 SVGEGT. The CDR3 region is CASSYSAESRNEQFF. As DNA, the CDR3 is TGTGCCAGCAGTTATTCAGCGGAGTCAAGGAATGAGCAGTTCTTC.

The chain recombines TRBV6-1 with TRBJ2-5, with D perhaps being TRBD1 or TRBD2 (7 bases each). The CDR3 runs 15 residues. Per germline, CDR1 MNHNS and CDR2 SASEGT. V was trimmed by 1 base and J by 3 bases, leaving 12 bases between them. DNA of the CDR3: TGTGCCAGCAGTGAAGTTGCAGGGGGGGAAGAGACCCAGTACTTC. This codes for CASSEVAGGEETQYF.

V is TRBV7-2 and J is TRBJ2-3; D not certain. The CDR3 runs to 14 residues. With 5 bases removed from V and 3 bases from J, the gap between germline ends came to 12 bases. Germline lookup yields CDR1 SGHTA and CDR2 FQGNSA. In DNA, the CDR3 is TGTGCCAGCAGCCCTCGCCCCCGGACAGATACGCAGTATTTT. It is translated as CASSPRPRTDTQYF.

The genes are TRBV28 and TRBJ2-1; TRBD2 matches 8 bases. Looked up from germline, CDR1 is MDHEN and CDR2 is SYDVKM. V trimming: 6 bases; J trimming: 8 bases; junction bases outside the gene matches: 15. The CDR3 totals 16 residues. The CDR3 nucleotides are TGTGCCAGCAGCCTTCCCCCTATCGGGAGGGTCCATGAGCAGTTCTTC. Translation: CASSLPPIGRVHEQFF. The whole variable domain, remainder taken from reference TRBV28 and TRBJ2-1, is DVKVTQSSRYLVKRTGEKVFLECVQDMDHENMFWYRQDPGLGLRLIYFSYDVKMKEKGDIPEGYSVSREKKERFSLILESASTNQTSMYLCASSLPPIGRVHEQFFGPGTRLTVL.

CDR3: CSARPTSGSRTDTQYF. The CDR3 nucleotides read TGCAGTGCTAGACCTACTAGCGGGAGTCGCACAGATACGCAGTATTTT. The chain is built from TRBV20-1 and TRBJ2-3, with 11 bases that match TRBD2. The CDR3 is made up of 16 amino acids. Germline-derived CDR1 and CDR2 are DFQATT and SNEGSKA (reference sequence). V dropped 2 bases and J dropped 1; count of bases not matched to a gene: 5.